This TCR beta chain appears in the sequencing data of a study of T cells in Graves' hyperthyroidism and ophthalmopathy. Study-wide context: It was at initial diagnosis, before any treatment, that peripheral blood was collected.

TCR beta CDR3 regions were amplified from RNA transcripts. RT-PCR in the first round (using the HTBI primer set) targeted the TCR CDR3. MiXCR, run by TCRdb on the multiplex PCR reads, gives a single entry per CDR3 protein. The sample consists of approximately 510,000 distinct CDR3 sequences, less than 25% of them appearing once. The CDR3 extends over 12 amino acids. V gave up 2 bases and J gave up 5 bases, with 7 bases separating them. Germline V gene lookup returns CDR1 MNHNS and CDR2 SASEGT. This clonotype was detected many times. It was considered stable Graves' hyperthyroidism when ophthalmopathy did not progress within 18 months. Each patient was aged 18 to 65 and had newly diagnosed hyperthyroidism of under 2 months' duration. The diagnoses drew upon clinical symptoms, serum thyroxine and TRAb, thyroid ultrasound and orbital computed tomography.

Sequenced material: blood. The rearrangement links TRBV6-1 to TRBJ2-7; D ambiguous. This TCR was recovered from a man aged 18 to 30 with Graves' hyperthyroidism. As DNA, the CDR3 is TGTGCCAGCAGTGAATGGCTCAACGAGCAGTACTTC. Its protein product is CASSEWLNEQYF.